One T cell receptor beta chain is described in this entry. This sample is drawn from a study of blood T cell repertoires in COVID-19. This CDR3 has 15 amino acids. V lost 0 bases to trimming and J lost 3 bases; unmatched junction nucleotides: 4. Germline lookup yields CDR1 SGHTS and CDR2 YDEGEE. Only in-frame clones appear in the TCRdb table, and some are missing; sequencing was by immunoSEQ multiplex PCR. The table has 95,000 to 150,000 clones, 70% to 85% seen once. The chain uses TRBV5-8 and TRBJ2-5, with 8 nucleotides matching TRBD1. The receptor was derived from a woman in her seventies with acute or convalescent COVID-19. The sequencing sample was made of peripheral blood. CDR3: CASSLGQGAEETQYF. CDR3 coding DNA: TGTGCCAGCAGCTTGGGCCAGGGGGCAGAAGAGACCCAGTACTTC.